The rows below give T cell receptor beta chains drawn from one sample of a study of T cells in localized non-small cell lung cancer. The assay was immunoSEQ multiplex PCR, and TCRdb's table has in-frame clones only and misses some. Found here are 65,000 to 95,000 clones, about 78% of them singletons; the top ten hold about a fifth. The sample here was PBMCs, taken before any cancer treatment. The receptors here all came from a man between 40 and 69 years old with stage II squamous cell lung carcinoma. Each CDR3 is given with its conserved first and last residue. A D gene is named only where the DNA matches it firmly.

d_call: -; j_call: TRBJ1-2; v_call: TRBV6-5; cdr3_aa: CASSYGLSYGYTF
d_call: -; j_call: TRBJ2-7; v_call: TRBV4-2; cdr3_aa: CASSRGQLSYEQYF
d_call: TRBD1; j_call: TRBJ2-7; v_call: TRBV11-2; cdr3_aa: CASSLGDSYEQYF
d_call: TRBD2; j_call: TRBJ2-2; v_call: TRBV6-5; cdr3_aa: CASRPGGGATGELFF
d_call: -; j_call: TRBJ2-1; v_call: TRBV5-6; cdr3_aa: CASRTHNEQFF
d_call: -; j_call: TRBJ1-6; v_call: TRBV4-1; cdr3_aa: CASSQENRHTNDNSPLHF
d_call: -; j_call: TRBJ2-5; v_call: TRBV28; cdr3_aa: CASSSFRRGLETQYF
d_call: -; j_call: TRBJ1-4; v_call: TRBV7-9; cdr3_aa: CASSSPGRANEKLFF
d_call: -; j_call: TRBJ2-7; v_call: TRBV2; cdr3_aa: CASSSAVSSYEQYF
d_call: -; j_call: TRBJ1-1; v_call: TRBV7-9; cdr3_aa: CASSPPGNTEAFF
d_call: -; j_call: TRBJ2-5; v_call: TRBV18; cdr3_aa: CASSPPGNRETQYF
d_call: TRBD1; j_call: TRBJ1-5; v_call: TRBV19; cdr3_aa: CASNPGTGTTPQHF
d_call: -; j_call: TRBJ2-3; v_call: TRBV18; cdr3_aa: CASSRKGTTDTQYF
d_call: -; j_call: TRBJ2-7; v_call: TRBV6-6; cdr3_aa: CASSYPSGEQYF
d_call: TRBD1; j_call: TRBJ2-3; v_call: TRBV5-1; cdr3_aa: CASSLGDRRTDTQYF
d_call: -; j_call: TRBJ2-5; v_call: TRBV15; cdr3_aa: CATSREGLGSQETQYF
d_call: TRBD2; j_call: TRBJ2-1; v_call: TRBV7-2; cdr3_aa: CASSSPPGLAGMNGNEQFF
d_call: TRBD1; j_call: TRBJ2-2; v_call: TRBV11-3; cdr3_aa: CASTHENRGTGELFF
d_call: TRBD2; j_call: TRBJ2-1; v_call: TRBV4-1; cdr3_aa: CASSPEPRGGGEQFF
d_call: -; j_call: TRBJ2-7; v_call: TRBV6-5; cdr3_aa: CASSSYSNEQYF
d_call: -; j_call: TRBJ1-5; v_call: TRBV28; cdr3_aa: CASSLSWADPQPQHF
d_call: -; j_call: TRBJ2-5; v_call: TRBV5-1; cdr3_aa: CASSLEETQYF
d_call: -; j_call: TRBJ1-3; v_call: TRBV28; cdr3_aa: CASSQGYTIYF
d_call: TRBD2; j_call: TRBJ2-1; v_call: TRBV12-5; cdr3_aa: CASGLVVRGGRHNEQFF
d_call: -; j_call: TRBJ2-7; v_call: TRBV5-1; cdr3_aa: CASSLEGGGLYEQYF
d_call: TRBD1; j_call: TRBJ1-6; v_call: TRBV27; cdr3_aa: CASTSGTANSPLHF
d_call: TRBD1; j_call: TRBJ1-3; v_call: TRBV4-1; cdr3_aa: CASSHPTGRGTGNTIYF
d_call: TRBD1; j_call: TRBJ2-2; v_call: TRBV19; cdr3_aa: CASSPQGASGELFF
d_call: -; j_call: TRBJ2-1; v_call: TRBV9; cdr3_aa: CASSDLGNEQFF
d_call: -; j_call: TRBJ1-2; v_call: TRBV28; cdr3_aa: CASSLSAGYGYTF
d_call: -; j_call: TRBJ2-2; v_call: TRBV18; cdr3_aa: CASSPTGNTGELFF
d_call: -; j_call: TRBJ1-4; v_call: TRBV4-3; cdr3_aa: CASSQDTRAANEKLFF
d_call: TRBD2; j_call: TRBJ2-7; v_call: TRBV28; cdr3_aa: CASSPRGAGRYEQYF
d_call: -; j_call: TRBJ2-3; v_call: TRBV5-1; cdr3_aa: CASSLTGNTDTQYF
d_call: TRBD1; j_call: TRBJ1-5; v_call: TRBV27; cdr3_aa: CASSRQGSNQPQHF
d_call: TRBD1; j_call: TRBJ2-2; v_call: TRBV14; cdr3_aa: CASSQDWTGDTGELFF
d_call: TRBD2; j_call: TRBJ2-1; v_call: TRBV5-4; cdr3_aa: CASSWGLAGGVEQFF
d_call: TRBD1; j_call: TRBJ2-7; v_call: TRBV28; cdr3_aa: CASSTPGQNSYEQYF
d_call: TRBD1; j_call: TRBJ1-3; v_call: TRBV19; cdr3_aa: CASSRQGTGNTIYF
d_call: -; j_call: TRBJ1-2; v_call: TRBV7-9; cdr3_aa: CASSLAPAHYGYTF
d_call: -; j_call: TRBJ2-1; v_call: TRBV7-2; cdr3_aa: CASGYYNEQFF
d_call: -; j_call: TRBJ2-2; v_call: TRBV11-3; cdr3_aa: CASSLGIRQTTGELFF
d_call: TRBD1; j_call: TRBJ1-2; v_call: TRBV6-1; cdr3_aa: CASSEADREGYGYTF
d_call: -; j_call: TRBJ1-4; v_call: TRBV25-1; cdr3_aa: CASRAGVEKLFF
d_call: -; j_call: TRBJ2-7; v_call: TRBV28; cdr3_aa: CASSFGLLEQYF
d_call: -; j_call: TRBJ2-2; v_call: TRBV6-6; cdr3_aa: CASSYRGVPGELFF
d_call: -; j_call: TRBJ2-1; v_call: TRBV29-1; cdr3_aa: CSVVGLLSSYNEQFF
d_call: TRBD2; j_call: TRBJ2-3; v_call: TRBV11-3; cdr3_aa: CASSLGAGGQNTQYF
d_call: -; j_call: TRBJ1-6; v_call: TRBV4-1; cdr3_aa: CASSQGGILTVNSPLHF
d_call: -; j_call: TRBJ2-2; v_call: TRBV18; cdr3_aa: CASSPGPAGNTGELFF
d_call: -; j_call: TRBJ2-7; v_call: TRBV19; cdr3_aa: CASRRGLTYEQYF
d_call: TRBD2; j_call: TRBJ2-3; v_call: TRBV5-5; cdr3_aa: CASSLGLAGARTDTQYF
d_call: TRBD2; j_call: TRBJ2-5; v_call: TRBV7-3; cdr3_aa: CASSPGLAGGLGTQYF
d_call: TRBD2; j_call: TRBJ2-1; v_call: TRBV10-3; cdr3_aa: CAISDGSGSGGNEQFF
d_call: TRBD1; j_call: TRBJ1-6; v_call: TRBV2; cdr3_aa: CASTTRGGGNSPLHF